Here is one TCR beta chain with its context. As yet, its antigen is unknown. The data belong to a study of T cells in Graves' hyperthyroidism and ophthalmopathy. Study summary: Peripheral blood was collected at initial diagnosis, before any treatment.

From RNA transcripts, TCR beta CDR3 regions were amplified. HTBI primers were the set used in a first-round RT-PCR of the TCR CDR3. TCRdb itself ran the multiplex PCR reads through MiXCR, one entry per CDR3 protein. The table lists 550,000 to 800,000 distinct CDR3 sequences, around a sixth of them singletons. Graves' hyperthyroidism qualified as stable when ophthalmopathy did not progress within 18 months. PBMCs were derived from about 10 ml fresh peripheral blood. Study-wide points: In validation, the model predicted ophthalmopathy. These predictions came a median 6.5 months before onset.

Sequences were obtained from blood. The receptor comes from a man aged 45 to 65 with Graves' hyperthyroidism.

The CDR3 nucleotides read TGTGCCAGCAGCTTAGATACGAATGGCTACACCTTC. It translates to CASSLDTNGYTF. The rearrangement links TRBV7-2 to TRBJ1-2; D is undetermined. This CDR3 is 12 amino acids long. V was shortened by 1 base and J by 6 bases, with 6 bases between the two germline ends. The germline gives CDR1 SGHTA, CDR2 FQGNSA.